A single sample gave rise to the 2 T cell receptor beta chains below, sequenced in a study of human thymus T cells. TCRdb's copy holds only in-frame clones and misses some; the assay was immunoSEQ multiplex PCR. The table shows tens of thousands of clones, with about 95% occurring only once. Resections from corrective heart surgery supplied the thymus tissue. The sample consisted of thymus tissue. Receptors were obtained from a girl under three years old with a congenital heart defect but otherwise immunologically healthy.

The chain combines TRBV11-2 with TRBJ2-1, with 9 bases fitting TRBD2. This CDR3 comprises 16 residues. Germline CDR1 SGHAT, CDR2 FQNNGV. After removal of 5 bases from V and 5 bases from J, the junction contained 10 bases not matched to a gene. CDR3 coding DNA: TGTGCCAGCAGCCGAAACACGGCGGGAGGGGACAATGAGCAGTTCTTC. Protein: CASSRNTAGGDNEQFF.

The CDR3 region is CASSPSGTQETQYF. The DNA of the CDR3 is TGTGCCAGCAGCCCCTCCGGTACCCAAGAGACCCAGTACTTC. The rearrangement uses TRBV9 and TRBJ2-5, with no clear D. CDR3 size: 14 residues. The germline V gene encodes CDR1 SGDLS and CDR2 YYNGEE. V lost 4 bases, J lost 1 base, and 11 bases lay in between.